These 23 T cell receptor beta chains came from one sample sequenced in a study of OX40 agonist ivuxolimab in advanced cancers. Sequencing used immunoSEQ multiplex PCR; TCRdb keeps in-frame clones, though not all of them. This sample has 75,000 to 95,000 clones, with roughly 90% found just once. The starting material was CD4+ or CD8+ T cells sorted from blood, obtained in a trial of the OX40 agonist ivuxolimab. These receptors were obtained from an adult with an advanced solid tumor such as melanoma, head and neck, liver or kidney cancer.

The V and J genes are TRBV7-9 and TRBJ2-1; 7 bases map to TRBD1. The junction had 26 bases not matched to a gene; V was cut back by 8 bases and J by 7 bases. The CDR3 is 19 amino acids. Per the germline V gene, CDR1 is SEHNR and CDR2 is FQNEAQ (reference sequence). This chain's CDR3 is CASRLLDRKRAPEENEQFF. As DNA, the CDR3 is TGTGCCAGCCGGCTACTGGACAGGAAAAGAGCCCCCGAGGAAAATGAGCAGTTCTTC.

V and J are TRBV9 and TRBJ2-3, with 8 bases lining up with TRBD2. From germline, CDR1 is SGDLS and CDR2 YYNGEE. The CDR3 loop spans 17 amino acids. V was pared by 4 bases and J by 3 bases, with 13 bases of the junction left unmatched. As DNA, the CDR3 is TGTGCCAGCAGCCTGACTTTAGCGGGATATTCTACAGATACGCAGTATTTT. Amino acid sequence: CASSLTLAGYSTDTQYF.

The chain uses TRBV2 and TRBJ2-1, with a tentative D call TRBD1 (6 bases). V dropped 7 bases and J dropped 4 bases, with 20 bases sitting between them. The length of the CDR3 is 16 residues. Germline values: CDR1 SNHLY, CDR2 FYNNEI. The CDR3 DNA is TGTGCCAGCACCATCCAGGGGCAGTTAGATTACAATGAGCAGTTCTTC. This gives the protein CASTIQGQLDYNEQFF.

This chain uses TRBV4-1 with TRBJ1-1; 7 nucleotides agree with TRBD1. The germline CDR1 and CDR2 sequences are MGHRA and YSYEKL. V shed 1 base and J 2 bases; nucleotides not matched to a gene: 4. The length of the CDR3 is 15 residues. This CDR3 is CASSQVGQLNTEAFF. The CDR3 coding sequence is TGCGCCAGCAGCCAAGTGGGACAGCTCAACACTGAAGCTTTCTTT.

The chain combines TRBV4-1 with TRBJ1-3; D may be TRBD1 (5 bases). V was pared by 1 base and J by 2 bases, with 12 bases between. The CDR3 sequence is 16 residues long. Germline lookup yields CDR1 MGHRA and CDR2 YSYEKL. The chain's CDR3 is CASSQAWGGAGNTIYF. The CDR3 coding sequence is TGCGCCAGCAGCCAAGCCTGGGGGGGAGCTGGAAACACCATATATTTT.

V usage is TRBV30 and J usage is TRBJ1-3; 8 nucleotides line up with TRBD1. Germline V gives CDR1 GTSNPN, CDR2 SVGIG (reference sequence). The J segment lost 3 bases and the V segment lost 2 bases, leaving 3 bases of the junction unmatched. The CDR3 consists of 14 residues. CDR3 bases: TGTGCCTGGAGTCAGGGGGCCGTTGGAAACACCATATATTTT. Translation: CAWSQGAVGNTIYF.

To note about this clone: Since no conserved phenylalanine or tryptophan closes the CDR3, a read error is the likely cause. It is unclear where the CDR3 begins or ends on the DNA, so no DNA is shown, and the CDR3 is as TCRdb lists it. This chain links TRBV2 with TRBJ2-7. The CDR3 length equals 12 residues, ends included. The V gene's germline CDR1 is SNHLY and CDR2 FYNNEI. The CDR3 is CASSADLTKGVL.

CDR3 nucleotides: TGCAGCGTTGAACCGAGCTCCTACAATGAGCAGTTCTTC. It is translated as CSVEPSSYNEQFF. The genes are TRBV29-1 and TRBJ2-1; D ambiguous. The CDR3 spans 13 residues. Germline lookup yields CDR1 SQVTM and CDR2 ANQGSEA. The V end was cut by 2 bases, the J end by 0 bases, with 5 bases between.

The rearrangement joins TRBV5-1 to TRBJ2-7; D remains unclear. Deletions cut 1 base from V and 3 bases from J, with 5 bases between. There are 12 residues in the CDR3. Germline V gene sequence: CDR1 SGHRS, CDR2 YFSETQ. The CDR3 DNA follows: TGCGCCAGCAGCTTGCCGGGCTACGAGCAGTACTTC. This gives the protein CASSLPGYEQYF.

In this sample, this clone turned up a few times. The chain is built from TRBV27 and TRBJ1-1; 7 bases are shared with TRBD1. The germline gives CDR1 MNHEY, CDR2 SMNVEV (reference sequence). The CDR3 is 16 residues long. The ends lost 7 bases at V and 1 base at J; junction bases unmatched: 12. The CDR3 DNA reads TGTGCCAGCACGGGGAACAGGGGCATTGAGAACACTGAAGCTTTCTTT. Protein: CASTGNRGIENTEAFF.

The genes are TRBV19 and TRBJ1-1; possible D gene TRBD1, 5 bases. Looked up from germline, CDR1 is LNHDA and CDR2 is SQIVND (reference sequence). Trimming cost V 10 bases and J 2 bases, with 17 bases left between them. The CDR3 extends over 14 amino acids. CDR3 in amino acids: CAIRDPAKNTEAFF. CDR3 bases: TGTGCCATAAGGGACCCGGCTAAAAACACTGAAGCTTTCTTT.

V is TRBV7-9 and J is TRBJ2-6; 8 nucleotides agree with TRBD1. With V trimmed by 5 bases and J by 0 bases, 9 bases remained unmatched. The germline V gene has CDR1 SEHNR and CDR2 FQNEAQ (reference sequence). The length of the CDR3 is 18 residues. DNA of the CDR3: TGTGCCAGCAGCGTCCGGGACAGGCGCATCTCTGGGGCCAACGTCCTGACTTTC. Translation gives CASSVRDRRISGANVLTF.

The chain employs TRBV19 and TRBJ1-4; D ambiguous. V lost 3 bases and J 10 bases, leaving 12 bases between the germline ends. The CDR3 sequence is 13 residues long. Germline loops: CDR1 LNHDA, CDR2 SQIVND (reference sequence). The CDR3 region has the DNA TGTGCCAGTAGTATCCCAACGCCGGGAAAACTGTTTTTT. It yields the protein CASSIPTPGKLFF.

Here the CDR3 DNA reads TGTGCCAGCAGCTTAACATGGGCTAGCGGGAGAATTGTAACAGATACGCAGTATTTT. As protein: CASSLTWASGRIVTDTQYF. J is TRBJ2-3 and V is TRBV13; TRBD2 aligns across 10 bases. Germline CDR1 is PRHDT and CDR2 is FYEKMQ (reference sequence). The V gene end was trimmed by 2 bases and the J gene end by 3 bases; junction bases not matched to a gene: 14. The CDR3 runs 19 residues.

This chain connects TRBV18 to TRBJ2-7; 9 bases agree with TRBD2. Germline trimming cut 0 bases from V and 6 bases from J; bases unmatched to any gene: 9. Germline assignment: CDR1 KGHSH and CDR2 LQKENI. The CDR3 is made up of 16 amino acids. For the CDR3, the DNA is TGTGCCAGCTCACCACCCGGCGGGAGGGCACCGGCCGAGCAGTACTTC. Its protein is CASSPPGGRAPAEQYF.

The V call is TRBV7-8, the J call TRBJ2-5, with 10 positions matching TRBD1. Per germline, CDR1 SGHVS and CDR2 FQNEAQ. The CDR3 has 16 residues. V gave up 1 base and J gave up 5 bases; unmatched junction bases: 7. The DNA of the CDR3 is TGTGCCAGCAGCTTAGGGGGGACAGGGGTAGGGGAGACCCAGTACTTC. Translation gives CASSLGGTGVGETQYF.

The CDR3 bases are TGTGCCAGCAGCCCTTCTAGCGTGAGCTACAATGAGCAGTTCTTC. This encodes CASSPSSVSYNEQFF. The V call is TRBV6-6, the J call TRBJ2-1, with D possibly being TRBD2 (6 bases). CDR3 length: 15 amino acids. CDR1 and CDR2 (germline): MNHNY, SVGAGI (reference sequence). Trimming shortened V by 6 bases and J by 3 bases, and 15 bases separated the two germline ends.

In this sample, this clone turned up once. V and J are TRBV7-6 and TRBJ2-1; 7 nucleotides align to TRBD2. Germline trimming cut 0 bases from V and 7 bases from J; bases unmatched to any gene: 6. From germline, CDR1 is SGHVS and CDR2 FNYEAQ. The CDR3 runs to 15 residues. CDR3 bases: TGTGCCAGCAGCTTAGCTGGCGGGAGCGGAAATGAGCAGTTCTTC. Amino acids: CASSLAGGSGNEQFF.

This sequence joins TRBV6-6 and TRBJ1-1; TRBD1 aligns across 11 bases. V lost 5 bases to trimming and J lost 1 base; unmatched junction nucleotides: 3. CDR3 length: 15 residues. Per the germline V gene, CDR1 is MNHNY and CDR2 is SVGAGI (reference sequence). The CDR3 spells CASSPGQGGNTEAFF. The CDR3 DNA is TGTGCCAGCAGTCCGGGACAGGGGGGGAACACTGAAGCTTTCTTT.

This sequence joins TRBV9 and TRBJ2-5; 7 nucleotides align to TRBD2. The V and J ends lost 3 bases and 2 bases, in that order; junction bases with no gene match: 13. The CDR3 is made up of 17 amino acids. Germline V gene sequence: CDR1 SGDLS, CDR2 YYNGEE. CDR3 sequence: CASSGPRGVAGQETQYF. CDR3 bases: TGTGCCAGCAGCGGTCCTCGTGGGGTAGCGGGTCAAGAGACCCAGTACTTC. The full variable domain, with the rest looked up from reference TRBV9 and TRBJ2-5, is DSGVTQTPKHLITATGQRVTLRCSPRSGDLSVYWYQQSLDQGLQFLIQYYNGEERAKGNILERFSAQQFPDLHSELNLSSLELGDSALYFCASSGPRGVAGQETQYFGPGTRLLVL.

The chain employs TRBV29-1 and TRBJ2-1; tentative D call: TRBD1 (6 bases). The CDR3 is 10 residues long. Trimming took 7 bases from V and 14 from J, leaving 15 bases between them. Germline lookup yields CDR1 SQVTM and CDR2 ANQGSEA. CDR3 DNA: TGCAGCGCCTACAGGGAATCTGAGTTCTTC. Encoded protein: CSAYRESEFF.

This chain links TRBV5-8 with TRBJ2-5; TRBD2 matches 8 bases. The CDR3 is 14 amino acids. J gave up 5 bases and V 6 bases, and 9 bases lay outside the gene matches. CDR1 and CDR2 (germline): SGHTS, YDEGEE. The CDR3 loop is CASTPGGGWETQYF. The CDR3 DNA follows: TGTGCCAGCACCCCCGGGGGGGGCTGGGAGACCCAGTACTTC.

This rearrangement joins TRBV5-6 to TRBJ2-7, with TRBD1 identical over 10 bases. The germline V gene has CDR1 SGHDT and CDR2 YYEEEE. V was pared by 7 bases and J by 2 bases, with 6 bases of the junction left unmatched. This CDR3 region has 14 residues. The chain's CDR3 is CASRDRGRAYEQYF. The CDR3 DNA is TGTGCCAGCCGAGACAGGGGGCGAGCCTACGAGCAGTACTTC.